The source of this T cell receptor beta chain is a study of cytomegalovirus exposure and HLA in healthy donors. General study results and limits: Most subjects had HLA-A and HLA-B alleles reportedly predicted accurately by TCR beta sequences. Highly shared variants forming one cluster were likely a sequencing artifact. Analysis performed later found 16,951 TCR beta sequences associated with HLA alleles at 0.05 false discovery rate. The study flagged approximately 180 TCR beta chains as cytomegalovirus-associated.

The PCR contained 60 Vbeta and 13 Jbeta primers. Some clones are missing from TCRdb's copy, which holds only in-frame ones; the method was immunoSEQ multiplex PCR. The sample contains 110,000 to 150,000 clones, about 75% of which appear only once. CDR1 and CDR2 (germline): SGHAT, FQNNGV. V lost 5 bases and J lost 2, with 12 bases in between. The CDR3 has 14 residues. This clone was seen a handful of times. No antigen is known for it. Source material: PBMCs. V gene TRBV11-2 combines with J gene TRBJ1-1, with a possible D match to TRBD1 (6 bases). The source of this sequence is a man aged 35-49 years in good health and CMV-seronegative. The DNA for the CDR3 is TGTGCCAGCAGCGTATTACAGGGAAACACTGAAGCTTTCTTT. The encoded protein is CASSVLQGNTEAFF. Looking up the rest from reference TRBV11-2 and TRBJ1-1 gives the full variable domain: EAGVAQSPRYKIIEKRQSVAFWCNPISGHATLYWYQQILGQGPKLLIQFQNNGVVDDSQLPKDRFSAERLKGVDSTLKIQPAKLEDSAVYLCASSVLQGNTEAFFGQGTRLTVV.